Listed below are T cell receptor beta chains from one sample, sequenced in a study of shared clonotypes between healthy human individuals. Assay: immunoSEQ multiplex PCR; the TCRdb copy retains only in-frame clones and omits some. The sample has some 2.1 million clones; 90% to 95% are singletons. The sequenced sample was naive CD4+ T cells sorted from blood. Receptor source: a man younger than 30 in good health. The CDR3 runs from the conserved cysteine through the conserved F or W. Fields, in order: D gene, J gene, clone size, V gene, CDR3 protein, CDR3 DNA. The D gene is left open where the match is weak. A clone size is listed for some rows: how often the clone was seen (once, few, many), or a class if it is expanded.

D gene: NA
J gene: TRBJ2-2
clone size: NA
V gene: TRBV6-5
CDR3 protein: CASSPLGGATGELFF
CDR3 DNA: TGTGCCAGCAGCCCACTCGGCGGGGCAACCGGGGAGCTGTTTTTT

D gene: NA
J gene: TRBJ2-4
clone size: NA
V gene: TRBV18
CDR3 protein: CASSPDQPNIQYF
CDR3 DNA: TGTGCCAGCTCACCGGACCAGCCGAACATTCAGTACTTC

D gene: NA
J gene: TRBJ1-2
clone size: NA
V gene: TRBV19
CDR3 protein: CASSILGTVYGYTF
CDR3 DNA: TGTGCCAGTAGTATATTAGGCACAGTCTATGGCTACACCTTC

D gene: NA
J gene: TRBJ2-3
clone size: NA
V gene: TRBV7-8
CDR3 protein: CASSLFPDTQYF
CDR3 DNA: TGTGCCAGCAGCTTATTCCCAGATACGCAGTATTTT

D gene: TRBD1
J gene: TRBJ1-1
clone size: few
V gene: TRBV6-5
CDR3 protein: CASSYGQGTGTEAFF
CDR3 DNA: TGTGCCAGCAGTTACGGACAGGGGACAGGGACTGAAGCTTTCTTT

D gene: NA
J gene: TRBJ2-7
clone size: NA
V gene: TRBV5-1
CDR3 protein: CASSLAGDTPYEQYF
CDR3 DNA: TGCGCCAGCAGCTTGGCGGGGGATACCCCCTACGAGCAGTACTTC

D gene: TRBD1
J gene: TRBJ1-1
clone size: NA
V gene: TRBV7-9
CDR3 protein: CASSPRQGANTEAFF
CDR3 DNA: TGTGCCAGCAGCCCCAGACAGGGGGCGAACACTGAAGCTTTCTTT

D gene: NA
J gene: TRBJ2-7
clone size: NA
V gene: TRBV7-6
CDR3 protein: CASTPQVGGNYEQYF
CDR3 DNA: TGTGCCAGCACCCCGCAGGTGGGCGGGAACTACGAGCAGTACTTC

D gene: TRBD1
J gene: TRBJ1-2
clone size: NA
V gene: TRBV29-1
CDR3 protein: CSVRDSFYGYTF
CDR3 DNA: TGCAGCGTCCGGGACAGTTTCTATGGCTACACCTTC

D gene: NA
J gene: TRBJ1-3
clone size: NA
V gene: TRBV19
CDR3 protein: CASLSFGNTIYF
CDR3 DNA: TGTGCCAGCTTATCGTTCGGAAACACCATATATTTT

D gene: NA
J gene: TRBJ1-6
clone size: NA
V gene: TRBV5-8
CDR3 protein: CASSHGGSSSYNSPLHF
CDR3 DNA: TGTGCCAGCAGCCATGGAGGGTCCAGCTCCTATAATTCACCCCTCCACTTT

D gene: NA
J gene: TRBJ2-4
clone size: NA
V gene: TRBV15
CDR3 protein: CATSSPPDFIAKNIQYF
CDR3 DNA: TGTGCCACCAGCAGCCCCCCGGATTTCATAGCCAAAAACATTCAGTACTTC

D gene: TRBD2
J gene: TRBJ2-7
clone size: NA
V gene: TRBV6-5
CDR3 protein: CASSYSDRGSYEQYF
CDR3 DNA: TGTGCCAGCAGTTACTCCGATCGCGGGAGTTACGAGCAGTACTTC

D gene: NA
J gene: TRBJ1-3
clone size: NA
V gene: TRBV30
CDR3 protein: CAWSVDYSGNTIYF
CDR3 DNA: TGTGCCTGGAGTGTAGACTACTCTGGAAACACCATATATTTT

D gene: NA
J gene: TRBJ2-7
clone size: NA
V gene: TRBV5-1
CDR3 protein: CASSTRGSGEQYF
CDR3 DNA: TGCGCCAGCAGCACCAGGGGATCCGGCGAGCAGTACTTC

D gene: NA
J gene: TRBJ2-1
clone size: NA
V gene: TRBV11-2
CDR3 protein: CASSTRTGMLSYNEQFF
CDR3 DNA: TGTGCCAGCAGCACCCGGACTGGGATGTTGTCCTACAATGAGCAGTTCTTC

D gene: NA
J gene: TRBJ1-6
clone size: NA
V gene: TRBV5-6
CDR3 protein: CASSRGGGGSPLHF
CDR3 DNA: TGTGCCAGCTCCCGGGGCGGGGGAGGCTCACCCCTCCACTTT

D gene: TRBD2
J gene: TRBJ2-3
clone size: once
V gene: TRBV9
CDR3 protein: CASSVGASGSTDTQYF
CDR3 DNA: TGTGCCAGCAGCGTAGGGGCTAGCGGATCCACAGATACGCAGTATTTT

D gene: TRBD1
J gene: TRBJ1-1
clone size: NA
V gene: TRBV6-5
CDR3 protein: CASSMRDSLTIKAFF
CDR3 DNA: TGTGCCAGCAGTATGAGGGACAGTCTAACGATTAAAGCTTTCTTT

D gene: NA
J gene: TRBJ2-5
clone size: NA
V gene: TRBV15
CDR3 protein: CATSRDWGQETQYF
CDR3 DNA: TGTGCCACCAGCAGAGATTGGGGCCAAGAGACCCAGTACTTC

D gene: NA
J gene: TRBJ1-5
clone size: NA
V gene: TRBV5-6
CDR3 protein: CASSLSGGGQPQHF
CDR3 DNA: TGTGCCAGCAGCTTGTCCGGGGGTGGTCAGCCCCAGCATTTT

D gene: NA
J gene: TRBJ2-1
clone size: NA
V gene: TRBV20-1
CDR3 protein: CSAPVTSEQFF
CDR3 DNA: TGCAGTGCTCCCGTTACTAGTGAGCAGTTCTTC

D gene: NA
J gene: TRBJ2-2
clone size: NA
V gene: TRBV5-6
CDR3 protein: CASSLATLTGELFF
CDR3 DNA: TGTGCCAGCAGCCTTGCGACTCTCACCGGGGAGCTGTTTTTT

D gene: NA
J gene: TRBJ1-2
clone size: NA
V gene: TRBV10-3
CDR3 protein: CATVHPGVNYGYTF
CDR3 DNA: TGTGCCACCGTGCATCCAGGGGTTAACTATGGCTACACCTTC

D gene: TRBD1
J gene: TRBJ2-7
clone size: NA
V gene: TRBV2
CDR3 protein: CASSAWTGSYEQYF
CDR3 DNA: TGTGCCAGCAGTGCCTGGACAGGGTCCTACGAGCAGTACTTC

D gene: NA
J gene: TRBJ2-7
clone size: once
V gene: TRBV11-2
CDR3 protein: CASSSPIRGPFAMEQYF
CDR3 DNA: TGTGCCAGCAGCTCACCGATCAGGGGTCCGTTCGCAATGGAGCAGTACTTC

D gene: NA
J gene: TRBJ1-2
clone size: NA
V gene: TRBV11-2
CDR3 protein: CASSLGGNYGYTF
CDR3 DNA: TGTGCCAGCAGCTTAGGGGGGAACTATGGCTACACCTTC

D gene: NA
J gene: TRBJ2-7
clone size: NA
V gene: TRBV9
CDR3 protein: CASSPLGQHEQYF
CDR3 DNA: TGTGCCAGCAGCCCTTTAGGACAGCACGAGCAGTACTTC

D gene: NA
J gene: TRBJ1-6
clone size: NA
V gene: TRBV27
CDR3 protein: CASSFAMRNSPLHF
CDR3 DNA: TGTGCCAGCAGTTTCGCAATGCGTAATTCACCCCTCCACTTT

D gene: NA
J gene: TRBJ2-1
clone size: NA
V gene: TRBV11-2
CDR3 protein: CASRPHAASEDEQFF
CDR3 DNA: TGTGCCAGCAGGCCCCACGCGGCCTCCGAGGATGAGCAGTTCTTC

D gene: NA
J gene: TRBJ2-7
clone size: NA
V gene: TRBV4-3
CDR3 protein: CASSQYLIGTYEQYF
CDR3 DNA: TGCGCCAGCAGCCAGTACCTCATTGGTACCTACGAGCAGTACTTC

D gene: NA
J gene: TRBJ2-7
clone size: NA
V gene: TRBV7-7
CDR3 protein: CASSLVLSSYEQYF
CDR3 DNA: TGTGCTAGCAGTTTGGTATTAAGCTCCTACGAGCAGTACTTC

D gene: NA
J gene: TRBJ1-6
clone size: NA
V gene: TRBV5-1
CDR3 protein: CASTEFQGPERSPLHF
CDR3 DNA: TGCGCCAGCACCGAATTCCAGGGCCCGGAGCGTTCACCCCTCCACTTT

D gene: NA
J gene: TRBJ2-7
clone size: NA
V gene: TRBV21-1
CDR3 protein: CASSKGGEGIAYEQYF
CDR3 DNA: TGTGCCAGCAGCAAAGGGGGAGAGGGGATAGCCTACGAGCAGTACTTC

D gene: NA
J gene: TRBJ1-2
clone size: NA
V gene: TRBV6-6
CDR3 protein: CASSYSEGGGYTF
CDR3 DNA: TGTGCCAGCAGTTACTCGGAGGGAGGGGGCTACACCTTC

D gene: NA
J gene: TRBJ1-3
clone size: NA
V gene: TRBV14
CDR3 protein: CASSQEGLSGNTIYF
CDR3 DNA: TGTGCCAGCAGCCAAGAGGGCCTCTCTGGAAACACCATATATTTT

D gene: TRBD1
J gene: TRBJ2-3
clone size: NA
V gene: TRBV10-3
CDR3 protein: CAITDRGTDTQYF
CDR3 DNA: TGTGCCATCACTGACAGGGGGACAGATACGCAGTATTTT

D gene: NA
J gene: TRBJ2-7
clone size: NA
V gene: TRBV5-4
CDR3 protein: CASSLAGSSHEQYF
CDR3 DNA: TGTGCCAGCAGCTTGGCCGGGAGTTCTCACGAGCAGTACTTC

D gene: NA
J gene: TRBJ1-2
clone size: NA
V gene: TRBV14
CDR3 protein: CASSQDYRTGYGYTF
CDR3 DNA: TGTGCCAGCAGCCAAGATTACAGAACTGGCTATGGCTACACCTTC

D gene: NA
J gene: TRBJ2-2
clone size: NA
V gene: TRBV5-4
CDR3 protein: CASSFFEAQGSTGELFF
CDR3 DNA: TGTGCCAGCAGCTTTTTTGAGGCCCAGGGTTCAACCGGGGAGCTGTTTTTT

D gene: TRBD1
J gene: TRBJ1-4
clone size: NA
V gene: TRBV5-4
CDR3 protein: CASSSKTGTGTGEKLFF
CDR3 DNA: TGTGCCAGCAGCTCGAAAACAGGGACAGGGACGGGTGAAAAACTGTTTTTT

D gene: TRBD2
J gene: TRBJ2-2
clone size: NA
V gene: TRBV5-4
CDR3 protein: CASNQGLADTGELFF
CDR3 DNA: TGTGCCAGCAACCAAGGACTAGCTGACACCGGGGAGCTGTTTTTT

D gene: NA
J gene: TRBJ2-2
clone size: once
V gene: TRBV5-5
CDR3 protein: CASSLGWGPGELFF
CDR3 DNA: TGTGCCAGCAGCTTGGGCTGGGGGCCCGGGGAGCTGTTTTTT

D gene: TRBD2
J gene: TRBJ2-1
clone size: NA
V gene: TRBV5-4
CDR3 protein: CASSSAGTNYNEQFF
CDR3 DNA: TGTGCCAGCAGCTCAGCGGGGACCAACTACAATGAGCAGTTCTTC

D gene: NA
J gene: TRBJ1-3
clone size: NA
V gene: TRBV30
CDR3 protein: CAWLRAAGNTIYF
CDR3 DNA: TGTGCCTGGCTCCGGGCAGCTGGAAACACCATATATTTT

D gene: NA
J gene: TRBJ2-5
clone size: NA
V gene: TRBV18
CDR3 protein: CASSPATREETQYF
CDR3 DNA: TGTGCCAGCTCACCTGCCACGCGGGAAGAGACCCAGTACTTC

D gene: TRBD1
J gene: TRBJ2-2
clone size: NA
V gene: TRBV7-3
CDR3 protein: CASSTGQAAGELFF
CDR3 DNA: TGTGCCAGCAGCACGGGACAGGCGGCCGGGGAGCTGTTTTTT

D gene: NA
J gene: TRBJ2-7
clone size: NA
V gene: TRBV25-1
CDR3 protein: CASSGPRGIAEKQYF
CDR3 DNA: TGTGCCAGCAGTGGCCCCCGGGGAATAGCGGAAAAGCAGTACTTC

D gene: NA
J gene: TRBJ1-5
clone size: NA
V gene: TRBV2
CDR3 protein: CASSELAGGQPQHF
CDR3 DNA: TGTGCCAGCAGTGAGTTAGCGGGCGGACAGCCCCAGCATTTT

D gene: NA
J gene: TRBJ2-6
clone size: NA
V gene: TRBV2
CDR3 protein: CASSAGKVIGANVLTF
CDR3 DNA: TGTGCCAGCAGTGCAGGAAAGGTTATCGGGGCCAACGTCCTGACTTTC

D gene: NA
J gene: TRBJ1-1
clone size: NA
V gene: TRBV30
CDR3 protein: CAWTKGGGNTEAFF
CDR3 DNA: TGTGCCTGGACCAAAGGCGGGGGGAACACTGAAGCTTTCTTT

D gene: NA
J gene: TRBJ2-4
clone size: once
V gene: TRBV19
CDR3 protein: CASTPHGREAKNIQYF
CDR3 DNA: TGTGCCAGTACACCCCACGGCAGGGAAGCCAAAAACATTCAGTACTTC

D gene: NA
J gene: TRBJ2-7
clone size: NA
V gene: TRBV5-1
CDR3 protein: CASSLEGSGVYEQYF
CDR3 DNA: TGCGCCAGCAGCTTGGAGGGTAGCGGAGTTTACGAGCAGTACTTC

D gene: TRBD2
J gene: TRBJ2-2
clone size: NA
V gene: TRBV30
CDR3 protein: CAWRGLAGGHTGELFF
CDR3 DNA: TGTGCCTGGCGGGGACTAGCGGGAGGCCACACCGGGGAGCTGTTTTTT

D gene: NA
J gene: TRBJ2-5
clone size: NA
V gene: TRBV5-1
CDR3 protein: CASSLASRDETQYF
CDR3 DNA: TGCGCCAGCAGCTTGGCCAGCAGGGATGAGACCCAGTACTTC

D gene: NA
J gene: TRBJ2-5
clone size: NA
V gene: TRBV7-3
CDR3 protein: CASSLRGPQETQYF
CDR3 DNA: TGTGCCAGCAGCTTAAGGGGCCCGCAAGAGACCCAGTACTTC

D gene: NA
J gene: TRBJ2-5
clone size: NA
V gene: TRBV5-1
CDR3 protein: CASSSLTQQETQYF
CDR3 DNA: TGCGCCAGCAGCTCGCTCACCCAACAAGAGACCCAGTACTTC